Included here is one T cell receptor (beta chain) sequence, with context. Its antigen remains unidentified. Clones were sequenced by immunoSEQ multiplex PCR, and TCRdb holds only the in-frame ones, with some missing. The sample holds tens of thousands of clones, nearly 95% seen once. The record originates from a study of OX40 agonist ivuxolimab in advanced cancers. Whole-study context: Eligibility admitted prior anti-PD-1, anti-PD-L1 or anti-CTLA-4 therapy; about 40% had some. Study-wide results and limits: Both blood CD4+ and CD8+ T cells showed clonal growth by week 6 at 0.1 to 3.0 mg/kg.

CDR3 length: 14 residues. CDR1 MNHEY and CDR2 SMNVEV come from the germline V gene (reference sequence). The ends were cut back, 3 bases at V and 4 bases at J, with 12 bases in the middle. The input for sequencing was CD4+ or CD8+ T cells sorted from blood, taken in a trial of the OX40 agonist ivuxolimab. The chain has TRBV27 and TRBJ1-2; D gene uncertain. The clonotype was recovered from an adult with an advanced solid tumor such as melanoma, head and neck, liver or kidney cancer. The CDR3 DNA sequence: TGTGCCAGCAGTTTGAAAATAGCAGGCTATGGCTACACCTTC. Translated, it gives CASSLKIAGYGYTF.